The clone carrying this TCR beta chain was seen only a few times. Data came from immunoSEQ multiplex PCR; TCRdb stores just in-frame clones and leaves some out. The sample yields just over 90,000 clones, roughly 79% seen once. The data derive from a study of blood T cell repertoires in COVID-19. Germline V gives CDR1 SGDLS, CDR2 YYNGEE. Trimming pared 3 bases from V and 0 bases from J, leaving 7 bases between. The CDR3 length is 14 residues. V usage is TRBV9 and J usage is TRBJ1-3, with D perhaps TRBD1 (6 bases). The source material was peripheral blood. This TCR was recovered from a human donor in a cohort sampled during active COVID-19. As DNA, the CDR3 is TGTGCCAGCAGCGCAGGGGCCTCTGGAAACACCATATATTTT. Its protein product is CASSAGASGNTIYF.